A single sample gave rise to the 17 T cell receptor beta chains below, sequenced in a study of CD8 T cells in ankylosing spondylitis. Their recognized antigens are unknown. Overall study findings and caveats: Seemingly characteristic of ankylosing spondylitis blood was a TCR beta motif consisting of roughly 8 highly homologous variants.

One entry per CDR3 protein, called by TCRdb with MiXCR from the 5' RACE reads. Here the sample spans a few hundred thousand distinct CDR3 sequences, about 18% being singletons. Sequenced material: blood, either unsorted or a sorted T cell fraction (not recorded which). These receptors all stem from a male donor with ankylosing spondylitis.

In this sample, this clonotype turned up once. One end of the junction varies from germline; a read error may be responsible. J is TRBJ1-1 and V is TRBV29-1; D might be TRBD1 (5 bases). The CDR3 is made up of 14 amino acids. Per the germline V gene, CDR1 is SQVTM and CDR2 is ANQGSEA. The chain's CDR3 is CSARGGGAATEALF. In DNA, the CDR3 is TGCAGCGCCCGAGGAGGAGGGGCGGCCACTGAAGCTCTCTTT.

The V and J genes are TRBV4-1 and TRBJ2-2; D unresolved. Deletions cut 0 bases from V and 5 bases from J, with 10 bases between. Per germline, CDR1 MGHRA and CDR2 YSYEKL. The CDR3 totals 15 residues. CDR3 sequence (DNA): TGCGCCAGCAGCCAAGAGTGGGTAGGGACCGGGGAGCTGTTTTTT. Protein product: CASSQEWVGTGELFF.

A note on this clonotype: Germline is not matched at one junction end, which may reflect a read error. In DNA form, the CDR3 reads TGTGCCGGCAGCTTAGATATGGCGGTAGCGGCCTACGAGCAGTACTTC. It is translated as CAGSLDMAVAAYEQYF. This chain connects TRBV7-9 to TRBJ2-7, with a tentative D call TRBD2 (6 bases). The CDR3 is 16 amino acids. CDR1 SEHNR and CDR2 FQNEAQ come from the germline V gene (reference sequence).

Many counts were recorded for this clonotype. The V and J genes are TRBV20-1 and TRBJ2-6; D might be TRBD1 (5 bases). Per the germline V gene, CDR1 is DFQATT and CDR2 is SNEGSKA (reference sequence). This CDR3 region has 17 residues. Trimming shortened V by 3 bases and J by 0 bases, and 15 bases separated the two germline ends. This CDR3 is CSASDSDSSSGANVLTF. CDR3 coding DNA: TGCAGTGCTAGTGATTCCGACAGTAGCTCTGGGGCCAACGTCCTGACTTTC.

At least ten counts were recorded for this clonotype. The chain is built from TRBV9 and TRBJ2-1; possibly TRBD1 for D (5 bases). This CDR3 contains 13 residues. V was pared by 0 bases and J by 10 bases, with 11 bases between. Germline V lookup: CDR1 SGDLS, CDR2 YYNGEE. The CDR3 DNA is TGTGCCAGCAGCGTAGCTCAGGGATGGGAGCAGTTCTTC. Translation gives CASSVAQGWEQFF. The full variable domain, its missing parts supplied by reference TRBV9 and TRBJ2-1, is DSGVTQTPKHLITATGQRVTLRCSPRSGDLSVYWYQQSLDQGLQFLIQYYNGEERAKGNILERFSAQQFPDLHSELNLSSLELGDSALYFCASSVAQGWEQFFGPGTRLTVL.

The rearrangement links TRBV6-1 to TRBJ2-7; D ambiguous. The CDR3 contains 14 residues. Per germline, CDR1 MNHNS and CDR2 SASEGT. Trimming removed 2 bases at V and 3 bases at J, with 11 bases between. CDR3 region: CASSERVDLYEQYF. DNA of the CDR3: TGTGCCAGCAGTGAAAGGGTCGACCTCTACGAGCAGTACTTC.

The sample holds a few counts of this clonotype. This rearrangement joins TRBV19 to TRBJ2-1; perhaps D is TRBD1 or TRBD2 (6 bases each). Germline V lookup: CDR1 LNHDA, CDR2 SQIVND (reference sequence). The CDR3 covers 16 residues. V was trimmed by 5 bases and J by 4 bases, leaving 18 bases between them. The CDR3 DNA reads as TGTGCCAGTAGTCCCCAAGGGGGACTTGAGTACAATGAGCAGTTCTTC. The encoded protein is CASSPQGGLEYNEQFF.

This clonotype was counted a few times. The V and J genes are TRBV5-6 and TRBJ2-7; tentative D call: TRBD2 (6 bases). The germline V gene encodes CDR1 SGHDT and CDR2 YYEEEE. The CDR3 sequence is 14 residues long. Trimming cost V 3 bases and J 4 bases, with 14 bases left between them. The CDR3 DNA is TGTGCCAGCAGCTGGAGGGACGGTTTTTACGAGCAGTACTTC. Translating gives CASSWRDGFYEQYF. The complete variable domain, with remaining parts taken from reference TRBV5-6 and TRBJ2-7, reads DAGVTQSPTHLIKTRGQQVTLRCSPKSGHDTVSWYQQALGQGPQFIFQYYEEEERQRGNFPDRFSGHQFPNYSSELNVNALLLGDSALYLCASSWRDGFYEQYFGPGTRLTVT.

The rearrangement links TRBV12-3 or TRBV12-4 to TRBJ2-2, with 9 positions matching TRBD2. This CDR3 region has 15 residues. V lost 2 bases and J lost 6; bases outside the gene matches: 4. The CDR3 is CASSLLLAGAGELFF. The CDR3 region has the DNA TGTGCCAGCAGTTTACTACTAGCGGGCGCCGGGGAGCTGTTTTTT.

This rearrangement joins TRBV28 to TRBJ2-5; 7 bases map to TRBD2. CDR1 and CDR2 from the germline V gene are MDHEN and SYDVKM. V lost 2 bases, J lost 1 base, and 4 bases stayed unmatched. The CDR3 length is 15 residues. The CDR3 reads CASSLAGESQETQYF. The CDR3 DNA follows: TGTGCCAGCAGTTTAGCGGGAGAAAGCCAAGAGACCCAGTACTTC.

In its sample, this clonotype was seen a few times. J is TRBJ1-2 and V is TRBV27; no clear D gene. CDR1 and CDR2 (germline): MNHEY, SMNVEV (reference sequence). The CDR3 covers 14 residues. Trimming left V 5 bases short and J 4 bases short, with 14 bases between. CDR3 in amino acids: CASSPGPDLYGYTF. DNA of the CDR3: TGTGCCAGCAGTCCCGGACCGGATCTCTATGGCTACACCTTC.

This clonotype was counted between two and nine times. This chain joins TRBV6-2 or TRBV6-3 and TRBJ2-1; a possible D gene is TRBD2 (6 bases). The V end lost 4 bases, the J end lost 2 bases, and 6 bases lay between the germline ends. This CDR3 comprises 13 residues. CDR1 is MNHEY, CDR2 SVGEGT, per germline. The CDR3 DNA reads TGTGCCAGCAGTTGGACTACCTACAATGAGCAGTTCTTC. The encoded protein is CASSWTTYNEQFF.

This clonotype has ten or more counts. This chain uses TRBV12-3 or TRBV12-4 with TRBJ2-2; D uncertain. Between the trimmed V and J ends, which lost 0 bases and 8 bases, there was a span of 16 bases. This CDR3 contains 16 residues. CDR3 in amino acids: CASSLATTWPVGELFF. CDR3 sequence (DNA): TGTGCCAGCAGTTTAGCGACCACCTGGCCCGTTGGGGAGCTGTTTTTT.

In this sample, this clonotype turned up a few times. The chain uses TRBV4-1 and TRBJ2-7, with a tentative D call TRBD2 (5 bases). CDR1 is MGHRA and CDR2 is YSYEKL in the germline V gene. CDR3 length equals 16 residues. V lost 1 base to trimming and J lost 0 bases, with 13 bases between them. CDR3 amino acids: CASSQAAGVDSYEQYF. CDR3 DNA: TGCGCCAGCAGCCAAGCGGCCGGGGTGGACTCCTACGAGCAGTACTTC.

This clonotype appeared a single time. The chain is built from TRBV9 and TRBJ1-4; D is ambiguous. The CDR3 sequence is 14 residues long. V was trimmed by 4 bases and J by 8 bases, leaving 15 bases between them. Per the germline V gene, CDR1 is SGDLS and CDR2 is YYNGEE. The CDR3 reads CASSPGPPREKLFF. Here the CDR3 DNA reads TGTGCCAGCAGCCCTGGGCCGCCGAGGGAAAAACTGTTTTTT.

In its sample, this clonotype was seen once. The chain recombines TRBV7-2 with TRBJ1-1; no clear D gene. CDR1 and CDR2 from the germline V gene are SGHTA and FQGNSA. The CDR3 extends over 13 amino acids. Between the trimmed V and J ends, which lost 6 bases and 7 bases, there was a span of 15 bases. The CDR3 sequence: CASSFMEGVEAFF. The CDR3 DNA reads as TGTGCCAGCAGTTTCATGGAGGGTGTTGAAGCTTTCTTT.

This clonotype was seen a few times. The CDR3 bases are TGTGCCACCAGCAGTACATCGGGACTAGTGAACAATGAGCAGTTCTTC. Translated, it gives CATSSTSGLVNNEQFF. The chain carries TRBV15 and TRBJ2-1, with TRBD2 identical over 8 bases. Germline loops: CDR1 LNHNV, CDR2 YYDKDF (reference sequence). This CDR3 contains 16 residues. Losses at the gene ends were 3 bases for V and 5 bases for J; bases not matched to a gene: 9. Full variable domain (outside the CDR3, taken from reference TRBV15 and TRBJ2-1): DAMVIQNPRYQVTQFGKPVTLSCSQTLNHNVMYWYQQKSSQAPKLLFHYYDKDFNNEADTPDNFQSRRPNTSFCFLDIRSPGLGDTAMYLCATSSTSGLVNNEQFFGPGTRLTVL.